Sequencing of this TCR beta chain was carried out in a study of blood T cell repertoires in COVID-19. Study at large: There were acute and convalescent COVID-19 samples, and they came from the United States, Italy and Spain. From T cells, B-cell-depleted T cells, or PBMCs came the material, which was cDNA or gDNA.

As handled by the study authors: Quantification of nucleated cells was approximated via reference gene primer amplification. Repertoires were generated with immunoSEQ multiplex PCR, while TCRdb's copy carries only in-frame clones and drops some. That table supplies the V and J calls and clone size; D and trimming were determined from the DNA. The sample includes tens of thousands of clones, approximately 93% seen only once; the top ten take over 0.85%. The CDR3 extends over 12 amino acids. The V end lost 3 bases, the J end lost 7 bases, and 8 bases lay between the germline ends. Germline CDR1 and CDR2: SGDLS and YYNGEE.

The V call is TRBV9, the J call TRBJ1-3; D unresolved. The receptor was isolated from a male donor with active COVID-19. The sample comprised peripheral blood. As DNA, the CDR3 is TGTGCCAGCAGCGGACTAAGGAACACCATATATTTT. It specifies CASSGLRNTIYF.